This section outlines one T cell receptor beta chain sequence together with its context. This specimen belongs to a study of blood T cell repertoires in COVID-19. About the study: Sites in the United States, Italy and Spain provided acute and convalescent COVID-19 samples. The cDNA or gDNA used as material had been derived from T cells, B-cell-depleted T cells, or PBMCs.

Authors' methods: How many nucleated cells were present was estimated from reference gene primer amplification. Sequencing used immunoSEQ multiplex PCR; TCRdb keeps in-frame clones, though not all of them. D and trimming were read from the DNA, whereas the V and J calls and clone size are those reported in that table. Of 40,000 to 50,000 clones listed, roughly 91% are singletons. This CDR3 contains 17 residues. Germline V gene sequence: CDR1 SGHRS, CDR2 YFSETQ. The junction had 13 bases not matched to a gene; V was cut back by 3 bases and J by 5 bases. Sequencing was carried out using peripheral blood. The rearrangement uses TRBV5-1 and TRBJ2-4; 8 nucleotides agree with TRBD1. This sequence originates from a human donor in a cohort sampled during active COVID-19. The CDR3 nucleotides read TGCGCCAGCAGCTGGCAGGGACAGGCTGTCCGGGAAAACATTCAGTACTTC. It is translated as CASSWQGQAVRENIQYF.